This paragraph reports one T cell receptor (beta chain). The data derive from a study of blood T cell repertoires in COVID-19. Turning to the study itself: The cDNA or gDNA used as material had been derived from T cells, B-cell-depleted T cells, or PBMCs.

The method was immunoSEQ multiplex PCR; TCRdb's version includes in-frame clones alone and lacks a portion of them. The sample lists 150,000 to 200,000 clones, approximately 81% occurring once. CDR1 is SEHNR and CDR2 is FQNEAQ in the germline V gene (reference sequence). Trimming took 2 bases from V and 3 from J, leaving 11 bases between them. The CDR3 is 15 residues long. The TCR sequence derives from a human donor with acute or convalescent COVID-19. The donor label of this sample is uncertain. The J gene is TRBJ1-3, the V gene TRBV7-9; D might be TRBD1 (6 bases). The material sequenced was peripheral blood. Written as DNA, the CDR3 is TGTGCCAGCAGCTTAAACAGGGAAAGTGGAAACACCATATATTTT. It translates to CASSLNRESGNTIYF.